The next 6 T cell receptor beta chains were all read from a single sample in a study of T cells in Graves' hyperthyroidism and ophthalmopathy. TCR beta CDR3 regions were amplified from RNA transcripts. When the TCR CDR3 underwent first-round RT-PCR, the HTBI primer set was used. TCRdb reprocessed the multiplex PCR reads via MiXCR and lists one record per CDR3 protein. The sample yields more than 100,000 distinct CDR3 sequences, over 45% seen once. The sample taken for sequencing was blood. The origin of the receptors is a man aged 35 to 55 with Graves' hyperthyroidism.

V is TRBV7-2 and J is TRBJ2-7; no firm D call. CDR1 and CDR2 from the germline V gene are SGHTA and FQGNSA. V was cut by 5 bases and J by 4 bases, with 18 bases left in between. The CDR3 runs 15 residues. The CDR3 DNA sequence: TGTGCCAGCAGCCCGACCGCTGGGGTTGTATACGAGCAGTACTTC. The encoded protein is CASSPTAGVVYEQYF.

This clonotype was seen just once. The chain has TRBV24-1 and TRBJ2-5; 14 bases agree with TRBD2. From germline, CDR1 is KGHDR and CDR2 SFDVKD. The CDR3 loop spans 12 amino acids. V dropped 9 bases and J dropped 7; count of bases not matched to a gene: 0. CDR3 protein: CATGLAGGTQYF. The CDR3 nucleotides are TGTGCCACCGGACTAGCGGGAGGGACCCAGTACTTC.

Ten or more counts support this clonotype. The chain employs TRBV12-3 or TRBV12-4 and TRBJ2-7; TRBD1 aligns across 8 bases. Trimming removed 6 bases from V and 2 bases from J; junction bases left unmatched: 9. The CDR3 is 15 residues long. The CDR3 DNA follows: TGTGCCAGCAGGCCCGGACAGGGCAACCCCTACGAGCAGTACTTC. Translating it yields CASRPGQGNPYEQYF.

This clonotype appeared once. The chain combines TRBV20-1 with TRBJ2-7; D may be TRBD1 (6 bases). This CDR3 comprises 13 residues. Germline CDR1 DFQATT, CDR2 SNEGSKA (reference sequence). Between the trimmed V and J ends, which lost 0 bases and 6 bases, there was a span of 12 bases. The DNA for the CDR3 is TGCAGTGCTAGAGATCAGGGGTTTCCCGAGCAGTACTTC. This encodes CSARDQGFPEQYF.

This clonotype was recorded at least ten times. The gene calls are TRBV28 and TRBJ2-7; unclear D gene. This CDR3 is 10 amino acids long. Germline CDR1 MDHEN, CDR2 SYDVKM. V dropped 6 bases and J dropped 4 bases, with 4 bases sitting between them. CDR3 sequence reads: CASRLYEQYF. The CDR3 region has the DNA TGTGCCAGCAGACTATACGAGCAGTACTTC. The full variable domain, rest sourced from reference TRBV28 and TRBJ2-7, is DVKVTQSSRYLVKRTGEKVFLECVQDMDHENMFWYRQDPGLGLRLIYFSYDVKMKEKGDIPEGYSVSREKKERFSLILESASTNQTSMYLCASRLYEQYFGPGTRLTVT.

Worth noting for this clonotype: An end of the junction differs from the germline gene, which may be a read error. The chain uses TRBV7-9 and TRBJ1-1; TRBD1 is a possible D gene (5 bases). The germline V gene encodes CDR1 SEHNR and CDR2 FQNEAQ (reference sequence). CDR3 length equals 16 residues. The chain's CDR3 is CASSSSVRDGNNEAFF. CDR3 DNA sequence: TGTGCCAGCAGCTCCTCAGTCCGGGACGGTAACAATGAAGCTTTCTTT.